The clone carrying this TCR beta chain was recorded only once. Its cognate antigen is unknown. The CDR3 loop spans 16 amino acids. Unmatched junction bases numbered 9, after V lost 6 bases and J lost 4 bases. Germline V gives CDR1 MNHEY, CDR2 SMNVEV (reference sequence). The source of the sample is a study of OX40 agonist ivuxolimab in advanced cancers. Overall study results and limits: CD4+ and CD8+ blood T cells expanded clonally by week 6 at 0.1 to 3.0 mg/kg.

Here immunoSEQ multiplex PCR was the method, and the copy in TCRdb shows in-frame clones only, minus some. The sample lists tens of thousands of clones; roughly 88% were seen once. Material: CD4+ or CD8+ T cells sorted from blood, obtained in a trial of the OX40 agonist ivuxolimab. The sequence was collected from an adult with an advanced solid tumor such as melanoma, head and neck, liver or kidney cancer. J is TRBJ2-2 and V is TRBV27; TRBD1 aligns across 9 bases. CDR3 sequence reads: CASRYGQGRGTGELFF. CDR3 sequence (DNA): TGTGCCAGCAGATACGGACAGGGGCGAGGCACCGGGGAGCTGTTTTTT.